The 9 T cell receptor beta chains reported below all come from one sample, sequenced in a study of T cell changes during pregnancy in multiple sclerosis. The assay was immunoSEQ multiplex PCR, and TCRdb's table has in-frame clones only and misses some. The sample includes some 97,000 clones, 90% to 95% of them seen just once. The source was peripheral blood, collected before pregnancy. These receptors were taken from a female donor with multiple sclerosis, enrolled in a pregnancy study.

The V call is TRBV28, the J call TRBJ2-3, with 7 nucleotides matching TRBD1. CDR1 is MDHEN, CDR2 SYDVKM, per germline. The CDR3 is made up of 11 amino acids. Unmatched junction bases numbered 4, after V lost 3 bases and J lost 13 bases. DNA for the CDR3: TGTGCCAGCAGTTTGGGGACAGCCGAGTATTTT. Protein: CASSLGTAEYF. The full variable domain, with the rest looked up from reference TRBV28 and TRBJ2-3, is DVKVTQSSRYLVKRTGEKVFLECVQDMDHENMFWYRQDPGLGLRLIYFSYDVKMKEKGDIPEGYSVSREKKERFSLILESASTNQTSMYLCASSLGTAEYFGPGTRLTVL.

This clone was recorded once. This chain joins TRBV25-1 and TRBJ2-1; 10 bases fit TRBD2. The CDR3 runs 14 residues. Germline CDR1 reads MGHDK; CDR2 reads SYGVNS. V dropped 5 bases and J dropped 4; count of bases not matched to a gene: 2. CDR3 sequence: CASSSGRDYNEQFF. CDR3 coding DNA: TGTGCCAGCAGTAGCGGGAGGGATTACAATGAGCAGTTCTTC. The complete variable domain, with remaining parts taken from reference TRBV25-1 and TRBJ2-1, reads EADIYQTPRYLVIGTGKKITLECSQTMGHDKMYWYQQDPGMELHLIHYSYGVNSTEKGDLSSESTVSRIRTEHFPLTLESARPSHTSQYLCASSSGRDYNEQFFGPGTRLTVL.

This rearrangement joins TRBV5-5 to TRBJ2-3; TRBD2 matches 7 bases. CDR3 length equals 13 residues. Trimming took 4 bases from V and 8 from J; bases not matched to a gene: 7. The germline V gene has CDR1 SGHKS and CDR2 YYEKEE (reference sequence). In DNA form, the CDR3 reads TGTGCCAGCAGCCGGGGAGGGCAGGGTACGCAGTATTTT. This gives the protein CASSRGGQGTQYF.

The chain carries TRBV28 and TRBJ2-7, with 8 bases lining up with TRBD1. Germline V lookup: CDR1 MDHEN, CDR2 SYDVKM. The CDR3 is made up of 19 amino acids. J lost 1 base, V lost 1 base, and 15 bases had no gene match. The CDR3 loop reads CASSLYLSTRDRGSYEQYF. CDR3 in DNA: TGTGCCAGCAGTTTATATCTAAGTACTCGCGACAGGGGATCCTACGAGCAGTACTTC.

The chain is built from TRBV28 and TRBJ1-1; D uncertain. The CDR3 length is 12 residues. Per germline, CDR1 MDHEN and CDR2 SYDVKM. V gave up 9 bases and J gave up 1 base, with 9 bases separating them. The CDR3 nucleotides read TGTGCCAGTTCCCCGGGGAACACTGAAGCTTTCTTT. Protein sequence: CASSPGNTEAFF.

This rearrangement joins TRBV5-1 to TRBJ2-5, with 14 positions matching TRBD2. J was trimmed by 5 bases and V by 2 bases; bases with no gene match: 14. Germline V gene lookup returns CDR1 SGHRS and CDR2 YFSETQ. The length of the CDR3 is 19 residues. The CDR3 reads CASSFGRVGTSGSRETQYF. The CDR3 DNA sequence: TGCGCCAGCAGCTTCGGCCGGGTTGGGACTAGCGGGAGTAGGGAGACCCAGTACTTC.

This chain uses TRBV14 with TRBJ2-1; 13 nucleotides match TRBD2. V shed 2 bases and J 7 bases; nucleotides not matched to a gene: 5. The CDR3 covers 16 residues. CDR1 is SGHDN, CDR2 FVKESK, per germline. The chain's CDR3 is CASSQKGLAGWNEQFF. DNA of the CDR3: TGTGCCAGCAGCCAAAAGGGACTAGCGGGATGGAATGAGCAGTTCTTC.

This clone was detected once. The gene calls are TRBV2 and TRBJ2-2; D might be TRBD2 (5 bases). There are 17 residues in the CDR3. Germline loops: CDR1 SNHLY, CDR2 FYNNEI. V was cut by 6 bases and J by 3 bases, with 20 bases left in between. CDR3 DNA: TGTGCCAGCAGCCTCAATAAGGAACTAGTCTACACCGGGGAGCTGTTTTTT. Encoded protein: CASSLNKELVYTGELFF.

This chain links TRBV29-1 with TRBJ2-7; D gene uncertain. The ends were cut back, 4 bases at V and 0 bases at J, with 7 bases in the middle. This CDR3 has 12 amino acids. Germline V gene lookup returns CDR1 SQVTM and CDR2 ANQGSEA. The CDR3 is CSVGTSSYEQYF. The DNA of the CDR3 is TGCAGCGTTGGAACAAGCTCCTACGAGCAGTACTTC.